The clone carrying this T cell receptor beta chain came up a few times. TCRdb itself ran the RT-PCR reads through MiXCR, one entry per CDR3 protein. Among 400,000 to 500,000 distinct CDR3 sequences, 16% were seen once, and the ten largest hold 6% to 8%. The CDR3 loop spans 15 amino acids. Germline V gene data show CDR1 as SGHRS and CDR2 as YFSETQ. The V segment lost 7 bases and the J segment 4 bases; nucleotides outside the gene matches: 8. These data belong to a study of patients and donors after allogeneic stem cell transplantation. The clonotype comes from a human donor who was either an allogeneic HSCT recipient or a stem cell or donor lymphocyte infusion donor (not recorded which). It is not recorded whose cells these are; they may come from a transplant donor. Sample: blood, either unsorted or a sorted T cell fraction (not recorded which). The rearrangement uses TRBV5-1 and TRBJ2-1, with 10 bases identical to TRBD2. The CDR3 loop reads CASHTSGVSYNEQFF. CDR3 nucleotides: TGCGCCAGCCACACTAGCGGGGTGAGTTACAATGAGCAGTTCTTC.